A selection of T cell receptor beta chains follows, all from one sample in a study of human T cells and chemical hapten exposure. TCRdb recomputed calls from the RACE reads with MiXCR, one row per CDR3 protein. The sample records tens of thousands of distinct CDR3 sequences, roughly 8.8% being singletons. The source material was whole blood, sampled in connection with sensitization to the hapten diphenylcyclopropenone (DPC). These receptors were collected from a woman aged 35 to 49 with alopecia areata. Some clones in this sample may be carry-over from other donors' samples. Each CDR3 is given with its conserved first and last residue. A D gene is named only where the DNA matches it firmly. Only part of the rows carry a size: once, few, many, or a class if the clone is expanded.

TRBV29-1	-	TRBJ2-1	few	TGCAGCGTTTCAGGGCAGGGACGTAGTGAGCAGTTCTTC	CSVSGQGRSEQFF
TRBV3-1	-	TRBJ2-2	-	TGTGCCAGCAGCCACCCCCCTTCCGCGGGGGCGACCGGGGAGCTGTTTTTT	CASSHPPSAGATGELFF
TRBV5-4	TRBD2	TRBJ2-3	many	TGTGCCAGCACCCTAATGAGCGGGGTCCCAGATACGCAGTATTTT	CASTLMSGVPDTQYF
TRBV10-3	-	TRBJ2-7	-	TGTGCCATCAGTAGACAGGATTCCTACGAGCAGTACTTC	CAISRQDSYEQYF
TRBV5-1	TRBD2	TRBJ2-5	-	TGCGCCAGCAGCCGGACTAGCGGGGGCCAAGAGACCCAGTACTTC	CASSRTSGGQETQYF
TRBV29-1	-	TRBJ2-3	-	TGCAGCGTTGAAGATAGCGCCATAGATACGCAGTATTTT	CSVEDSAIDTQYF
TRBV5-4	TRBD1	TRBJ2-7	many	TGTGCCAGCACACGGGACAGGGGAACCTACGAGCAGTACTTC	CASTRDRGTYEQYF
TRBV20-1	-	TRBJ1-6	many	TGCAGTGCGATCAAGGCCGGCAATTCACCCCTCCACTTT	CSAIKAGNSPLHF
TRBV28	-	TRBJ2-7	-	TGTGCCAGCAGTTTCCTCACGGAATTCTCCTACGAGCAGTACTTC	CASSFLTEFSYEQYF
TRBV20-1	-	TRBJ1-1	many	TGCAGTGCTAGGATGGGGGCCCTTACAGTAAACACTGAAGCTTTCTTT	CSARMGALTVNTEAFF
TRBV6-5	-	TRBJ2-2	many	TGTGCCAGCAGCACAGACCGAAACACCGGGGAGCTGTTTTTT	CASSTDRNTGELFF
TRBV6-6	-	TRBJ2-7	few	TGTGCCAGCGTCCACCCGGAGGGATACGAGCAGTACTTC	CASVHPEGYEQYF
TRBV7-9	-	TRBJ1-1	few	TGTGCCAGCAGCCTCAGCCGGACAGCGAACACTGAAGCTTTCTTT	CASSLSRTANTEAFF
TRBV2	-	TRBJ2-5	many	TGTGCCAGCAGTGAGCTGAGCTCCCAAGAGACCCAGTACTTC	CASSELSSQETQYF
TRBV29-1	-	TRBJ2-5	many	TGCAGCGTTGACGGTGGCGCCTCCGAGACCCAGTACTTC	CSVDGGASETQYF